The entry below describes one T cell receptor (beta chain). The antigen is not known. Here immunoSEQ multiplex PCR was the method, and the copy in TCRdb shows in-frame clones only, minus some. The repertoire holds roughly 150,000 clones, with almost 90% as singletons. This entry is derived from a study of T cell responses to AZD1222 COVID-19 vaccine. The study's findings and limits: Spike was spanned by vaccine-associated CD4 TCRs, with dominance at 160-218 and 743-854.

Some second doses came at about 4 weeks and others at about 12 weeks; these were pooled. The CDR3 runs to 15 residues. The V gene's germline CDR1 is SGHRS and CDR2 YFSETQ. V was trimmed by 0 bases and J by 1 base, leaving 10 bases between them. This receptor was taken from an adult who received the AZD1222 COVID-19 vaccine. The material sequenced was peripheral blood, taken 28 days after the second AZD1222 dose. The chain employs TRBV5-1 and TRBJ1-2; D is perhaps TRBD1 (6 bases). CDR3 in DNA: TGCGCCAGCAGCTTGGAGAGGGGGAATAACTATGGCTACACCTTC. Its protein product is CASSLERGNNYGYTF. Full variable domain (outside the CDR3, taken from reference TRBV5-1 and TRBJ1-2): KAGVTQTPRYLIKTRGQQVTLSCSPISGHRSVSWYQQTPGQGLQFLFEYFSETQRNKGNFPGRFSGRQFSNSRSEMNVSTLELGDSALYLCASSLERGNNYGYTFGSGTRLTVV.